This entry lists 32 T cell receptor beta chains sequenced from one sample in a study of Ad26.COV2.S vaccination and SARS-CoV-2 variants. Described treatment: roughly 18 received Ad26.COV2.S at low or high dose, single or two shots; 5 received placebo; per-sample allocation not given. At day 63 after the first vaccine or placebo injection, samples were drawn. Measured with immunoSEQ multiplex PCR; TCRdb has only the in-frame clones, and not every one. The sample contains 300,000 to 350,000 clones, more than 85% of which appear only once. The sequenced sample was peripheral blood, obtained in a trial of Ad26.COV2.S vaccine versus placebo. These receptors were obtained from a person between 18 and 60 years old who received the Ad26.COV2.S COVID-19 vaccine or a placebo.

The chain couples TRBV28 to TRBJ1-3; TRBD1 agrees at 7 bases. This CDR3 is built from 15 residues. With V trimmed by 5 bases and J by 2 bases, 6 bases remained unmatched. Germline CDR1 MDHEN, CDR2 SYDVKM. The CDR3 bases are TGTGCCAGCAGTCCCCCGACAGGGACTGGAAACACCATATATTTT. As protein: CASSPPTGTGNTIYF.

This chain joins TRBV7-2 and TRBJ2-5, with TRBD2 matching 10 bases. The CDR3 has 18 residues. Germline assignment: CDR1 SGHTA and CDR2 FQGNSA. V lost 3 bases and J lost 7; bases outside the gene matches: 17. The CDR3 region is CASSLAGLAGEGFGTQYF. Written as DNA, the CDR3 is TGTGCCAGCAGCTTGGCCGGGCTAGCGGGAGAGGGGTTTGGGACCCAGTACTTC.

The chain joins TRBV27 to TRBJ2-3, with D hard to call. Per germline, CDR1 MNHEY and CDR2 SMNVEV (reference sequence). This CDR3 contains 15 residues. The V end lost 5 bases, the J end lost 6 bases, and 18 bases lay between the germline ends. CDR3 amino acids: CASSRTRLGPDTQYF. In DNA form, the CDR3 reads TGTGCCAGCAGTAGAACGCGGCTGGGCCCCGATACGCAGTATTTT.

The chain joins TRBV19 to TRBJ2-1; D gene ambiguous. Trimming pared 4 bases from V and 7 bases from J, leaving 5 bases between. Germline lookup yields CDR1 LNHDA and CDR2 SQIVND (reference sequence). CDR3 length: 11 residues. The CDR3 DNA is TGTGCCAGTAGTAGGTGGAATGAGCAGTTCTTC. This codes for CASSRWNEQFF.

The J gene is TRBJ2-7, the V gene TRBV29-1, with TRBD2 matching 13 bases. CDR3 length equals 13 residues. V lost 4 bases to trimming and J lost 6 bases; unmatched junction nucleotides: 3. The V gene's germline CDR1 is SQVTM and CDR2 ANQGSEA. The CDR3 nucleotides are TGCAGCGTTGGGACTAGCGGGAGAGGCGAGCAGTACTTC. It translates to CSVGTSGRGEQYF.

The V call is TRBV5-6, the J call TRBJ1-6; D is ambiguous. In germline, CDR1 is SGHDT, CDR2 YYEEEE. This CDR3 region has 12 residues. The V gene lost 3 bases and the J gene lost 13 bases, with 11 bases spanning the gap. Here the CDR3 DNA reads TGTGCCAGCAGCTCCCAACGGACCCCCCTCCACTTT. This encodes CASSSQRTPLHF.

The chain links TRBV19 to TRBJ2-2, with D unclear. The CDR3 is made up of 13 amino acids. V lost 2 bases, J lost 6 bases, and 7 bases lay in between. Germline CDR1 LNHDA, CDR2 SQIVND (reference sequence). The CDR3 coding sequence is TGTGCCAGTAGTATAAGTAGTGCCGGGGAGCTGTTTTTT. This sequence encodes CASSISSAGELFF. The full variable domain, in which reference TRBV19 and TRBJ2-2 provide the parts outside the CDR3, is DGGITQSPKYLFRKEGQNVTLSCEQNLNHDAMYWYRQDPGQGLRLIYYSQIVNDFQKGDIAEGYSVSREKKESFPLTVTSAQKNPTAFYLCASSISSAGELFFGEGSRLTVL.

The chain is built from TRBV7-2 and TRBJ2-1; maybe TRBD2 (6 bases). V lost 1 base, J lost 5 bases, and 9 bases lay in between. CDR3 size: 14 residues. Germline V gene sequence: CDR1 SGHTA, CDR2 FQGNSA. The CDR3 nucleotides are TGTGCCAGCAGCTTAGTAGGGGAGGACAATGAGCAGTTCTTC. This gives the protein CASSLVGEDNEQFF.

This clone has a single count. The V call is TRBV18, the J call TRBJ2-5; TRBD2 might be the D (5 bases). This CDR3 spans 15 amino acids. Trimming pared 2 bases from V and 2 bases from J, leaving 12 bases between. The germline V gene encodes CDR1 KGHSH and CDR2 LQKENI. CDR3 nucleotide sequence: TGTGCCAGCTCACCAGGTTTCGGGGATCAAGAGACCCAGTACTTC. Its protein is CASSPGFGDQETQYF.

This CDR3 reads CASSTGQGNSPLHF. For the CDR3, the DNA is TGTGCCAGCAGCACCGGACAGGGAAATTCACCCCTCCACTTT. The V and J genes are TRBV5-4 and TRBJ1-6; 8 nucleotides match TRBD1. CDR1 and CDR2 from the germline V gene are SGHNT and YYREEE (reference sequence). The CDR3 has 14 residues. Trimming took 4 bases from V and 7 from J; bases not matched to a gene: 4. The full variable domain, in which reference TRBV5-4 and TRBJ1-6 provide the parts outside the CDR3, is ETGVTQSPTHLIKTRGQQVTLRCSSQSGHNTVSWYQQALGQGPQFIFQYYREEENGRGNFPPRFSGLQFPNYSSELNVNALELDDSALYLCASSTGQGNSPLHFGNGTRLTVT.

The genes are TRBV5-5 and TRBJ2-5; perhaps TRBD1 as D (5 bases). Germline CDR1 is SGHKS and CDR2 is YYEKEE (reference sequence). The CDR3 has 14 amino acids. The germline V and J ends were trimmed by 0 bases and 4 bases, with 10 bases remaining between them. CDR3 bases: TGTGCCAGCAGCTTGGTTGGGGCAGCAGAGACCCAGTACTTC. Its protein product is CASSLVGAAETQYF.

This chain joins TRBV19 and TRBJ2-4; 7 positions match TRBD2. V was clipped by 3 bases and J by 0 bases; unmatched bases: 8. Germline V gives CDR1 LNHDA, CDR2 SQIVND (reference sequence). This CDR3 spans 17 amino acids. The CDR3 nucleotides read TGTGCCAGTAGTATTGGGCTAGCGGAGGTAGCCAAAAACATTCAGTACTTC. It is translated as CASSIGLAEVAKNIQYF.

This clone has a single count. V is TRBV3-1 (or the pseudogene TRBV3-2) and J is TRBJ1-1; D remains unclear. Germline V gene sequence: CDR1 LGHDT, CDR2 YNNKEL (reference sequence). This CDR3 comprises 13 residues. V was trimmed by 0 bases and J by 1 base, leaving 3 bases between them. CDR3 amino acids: CASSQDSNTEAFF. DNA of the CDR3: TGTGCCAGCAGCCAAGATTCGAACACTGAAGCTTTCTTT.

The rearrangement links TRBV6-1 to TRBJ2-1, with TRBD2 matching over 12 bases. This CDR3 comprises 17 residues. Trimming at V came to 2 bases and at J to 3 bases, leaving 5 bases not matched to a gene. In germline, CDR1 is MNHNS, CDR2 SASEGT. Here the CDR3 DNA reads TGTGCCAGCAGTGAATGGGTACTAGCGGGAGGCTACAATGAGCAGTTCTTC. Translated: CASSEWVLAGGYNEQFF.

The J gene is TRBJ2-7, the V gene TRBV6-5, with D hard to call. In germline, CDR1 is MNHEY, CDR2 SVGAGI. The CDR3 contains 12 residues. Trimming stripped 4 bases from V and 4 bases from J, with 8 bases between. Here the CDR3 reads CASSSDIYEQYF. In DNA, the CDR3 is TGTGCCAGCAGTTCTGACATATACGAGCAGTACTTC.

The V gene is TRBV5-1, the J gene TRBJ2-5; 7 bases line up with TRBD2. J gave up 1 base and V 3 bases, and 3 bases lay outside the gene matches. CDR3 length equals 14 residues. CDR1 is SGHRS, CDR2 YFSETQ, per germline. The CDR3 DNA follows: TGCGCCAGCAGCTCGACGGGGGGCCAAGAGACCCAGTACTTC. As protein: CASSSTGGQETQYF.

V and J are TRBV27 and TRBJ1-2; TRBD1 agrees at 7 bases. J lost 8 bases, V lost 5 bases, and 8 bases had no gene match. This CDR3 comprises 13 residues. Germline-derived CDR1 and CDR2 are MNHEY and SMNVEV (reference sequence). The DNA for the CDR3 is TGTGCCAGCAGTGCGGACAGGACGGTAGGCTACACCTTC. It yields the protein CASSADRTVGYTF.

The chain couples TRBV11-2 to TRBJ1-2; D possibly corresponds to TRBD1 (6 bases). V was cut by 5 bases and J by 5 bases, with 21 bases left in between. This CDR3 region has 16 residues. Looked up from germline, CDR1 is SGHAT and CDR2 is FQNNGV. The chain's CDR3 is CASSPSDRGAWYGYTF. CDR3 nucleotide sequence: TGTGCCAGCAGCCCCAGCGATAGGGGGGCCTGGTATGGCTACACCTTC.

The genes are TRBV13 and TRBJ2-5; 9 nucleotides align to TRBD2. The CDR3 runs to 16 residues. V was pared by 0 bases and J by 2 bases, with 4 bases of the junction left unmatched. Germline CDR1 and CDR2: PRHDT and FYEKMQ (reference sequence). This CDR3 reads CASSLGAGGRQETQYF. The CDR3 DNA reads TGTGCCAGCAGCTTAGGTGCGGGAGGGAGACAAGAGACCCAGTACTTC.

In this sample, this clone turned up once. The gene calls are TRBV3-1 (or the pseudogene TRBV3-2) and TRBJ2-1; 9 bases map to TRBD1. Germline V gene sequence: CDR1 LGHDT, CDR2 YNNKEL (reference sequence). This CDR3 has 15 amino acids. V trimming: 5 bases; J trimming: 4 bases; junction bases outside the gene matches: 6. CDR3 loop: CASSGGQGPYNEQFF. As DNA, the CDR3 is TGTGCCAGCAGCGGGGGACAGGGTCCTTACAATGAGCAGTTCTTC.

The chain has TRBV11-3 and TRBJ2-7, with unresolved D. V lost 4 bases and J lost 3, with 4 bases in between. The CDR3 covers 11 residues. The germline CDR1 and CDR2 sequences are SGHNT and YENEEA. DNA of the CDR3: TGTGCCAGCAGCTCCGACTACGAGCAGTACTTC. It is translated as CASSSDYEQYF.

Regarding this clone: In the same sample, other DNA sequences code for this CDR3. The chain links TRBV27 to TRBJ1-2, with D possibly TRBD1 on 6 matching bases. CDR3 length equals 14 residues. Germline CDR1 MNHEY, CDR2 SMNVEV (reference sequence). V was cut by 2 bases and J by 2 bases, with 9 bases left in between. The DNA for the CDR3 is TGTGCCAGCAGTTTACTAGGGGGGAACTATGGCTACACCTTC. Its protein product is CASSLLGGNYGYTF.

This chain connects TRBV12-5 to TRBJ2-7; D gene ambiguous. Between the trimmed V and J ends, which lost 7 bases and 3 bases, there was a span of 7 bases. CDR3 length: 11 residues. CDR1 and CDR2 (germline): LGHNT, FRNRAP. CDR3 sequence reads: CASVRFYEQYF. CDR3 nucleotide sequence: TGTGCTAGTGTCCGGTTCTACGAGCAGTACTTC. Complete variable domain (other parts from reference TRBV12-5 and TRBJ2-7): DARVTQTPRHKVTEMGQEVTMRCQPILGHNTVFWYRQTMMQGLELLAYFRNRAPLDDSGMPKDRFSAEMPDATLATLKIQPSEPRDSAVYFCASVRFYEQYFGPGTRLTVT.

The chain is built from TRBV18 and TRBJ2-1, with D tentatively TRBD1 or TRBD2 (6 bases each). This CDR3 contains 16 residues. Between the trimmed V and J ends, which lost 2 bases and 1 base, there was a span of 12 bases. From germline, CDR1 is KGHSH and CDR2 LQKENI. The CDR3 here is CASSPYGGLSYNEQFF. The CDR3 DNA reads TGTGCCAGCTCACCATATGGGGGGCTGTCCTACAATGAGCAGTTCTTC.

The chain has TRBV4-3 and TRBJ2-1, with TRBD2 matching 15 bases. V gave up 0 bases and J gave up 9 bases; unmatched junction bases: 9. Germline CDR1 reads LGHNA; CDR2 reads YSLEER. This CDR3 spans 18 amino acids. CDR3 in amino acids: CASSQDPGLAGGGGEQFF. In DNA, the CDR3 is TGCGCCAGCAGCCAAGACCCGGGACTAGCGGGGGGTGGAGGTGAGCAGTTCTTC.

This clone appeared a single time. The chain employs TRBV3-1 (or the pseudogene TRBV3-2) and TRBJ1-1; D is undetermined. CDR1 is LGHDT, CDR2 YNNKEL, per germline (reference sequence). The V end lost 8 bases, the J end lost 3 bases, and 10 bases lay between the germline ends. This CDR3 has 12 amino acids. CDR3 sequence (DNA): TGTGCCAGCGGCAGGCGGTACACTGAAGCTTTCTTT. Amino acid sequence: CASGRRYTEAFF.

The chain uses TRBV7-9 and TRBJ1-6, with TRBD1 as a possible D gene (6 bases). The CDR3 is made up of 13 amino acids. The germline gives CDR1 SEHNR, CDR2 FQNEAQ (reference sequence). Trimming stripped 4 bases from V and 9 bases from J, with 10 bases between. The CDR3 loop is CASSSQGGSPLHF. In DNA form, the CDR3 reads TGTGCCAGCAGCTCACAGGGTGGTTCACCCCTCCACTTT.

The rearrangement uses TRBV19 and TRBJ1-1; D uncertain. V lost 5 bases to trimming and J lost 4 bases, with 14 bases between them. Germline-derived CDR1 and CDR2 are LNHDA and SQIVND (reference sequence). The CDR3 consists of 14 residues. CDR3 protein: CASSPQFSGTEAFF. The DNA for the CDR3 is TGTGCCAGTAGTCCTCAGTTCTCGGGCACTGAAGCTTTCTTT.

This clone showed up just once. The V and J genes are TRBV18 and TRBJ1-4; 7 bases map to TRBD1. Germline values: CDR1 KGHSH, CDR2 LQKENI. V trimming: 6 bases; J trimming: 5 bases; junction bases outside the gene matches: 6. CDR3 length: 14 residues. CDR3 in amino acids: CASSPTGQNEKLFF. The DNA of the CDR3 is TGTGCCAGCTCCCCAACGGGACAGAATGAAAAACTGTTTTTT.

The CDR3 is CASSGSISSYNSPLHF. The CDR3 DNA reads as TGTGCCAGCAGCGGATCGATAAGCTCCTATAATTCACCCCTCCACTTT. V usage is TRBV9 and J usage is TRBJ1-6; no clear D. Looked up from germline, CDR1 is SGDLS and CDR2 is YYNGEE. This CDR3 region has 16 residues. The V end was cut by 3 bases, the J end by 0 bases, with 10 bases between.

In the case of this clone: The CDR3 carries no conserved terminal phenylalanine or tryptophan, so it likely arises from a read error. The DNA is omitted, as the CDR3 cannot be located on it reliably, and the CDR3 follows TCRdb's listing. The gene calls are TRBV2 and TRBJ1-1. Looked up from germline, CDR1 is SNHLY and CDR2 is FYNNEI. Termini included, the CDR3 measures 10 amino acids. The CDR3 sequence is CASSEGGTTL.

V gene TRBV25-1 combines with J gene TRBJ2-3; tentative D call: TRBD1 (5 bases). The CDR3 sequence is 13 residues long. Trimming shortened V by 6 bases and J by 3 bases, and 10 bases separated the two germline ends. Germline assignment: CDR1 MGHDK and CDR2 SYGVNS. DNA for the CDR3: TGTGCCAGCAGGAATCCAGGGACAGATACGCAGTATTTT. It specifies CASRNPGTDTQYF.